Presented here are 30 T cell receptor beta chains from one specimen sequenced in a study of CD8+CD57+ T cells in acquired aplastic anemia. Patients who underwent sequencing had shown CD8+CD57+ cell expansion by flow cytometry. Both TCR beta VDJ combination and CDR3 sequence profiling were carried out. Genomic DNA was the template for this profiling. A single record per CDR3 protein comes from TCRdb applying MiXCR to the reads. Of some 200,000 distinct CDR3 sequences detected, more than 45% appear once; the ten largest clones hold around 9.7%. Sequencing input: sorted CD4+, CD8+, or CD8+CD57+ T cells (not recorded which) from PBMCs. The source is a human donor with aplastic anemia.

Many counts were recorded for this clonotype. The chain employs TRBV19 and TRBJ1-3; weak D call: TRBD1 (6 bases). V shed 6 bases and J shed 5 bases, with 14 bases lying between them. Germline V lookup: CDR1 LNHDA, CDR2 SQIVND (reference sequence). The CDR3 is 14 amino acids. The CDR3 nucleotides read TGTGCCAGTAGCACCATACAGGGACGAAACACCATATATTTT. Translating gives CASSTIQGRNTIYF.

V and J are TRBV15 and TRBJ2-5; 7 bases fit TRBD2. The trim removed 1 base at V and 5 bases at J, leaving 7 bases unmatched. The germline gives CDR1 LNHNV, CDR2 YYDKDF (reference sequence). CDR3 length: 15 amino acids. The CDR3 loop is CATSRALAVGETQYF. DNA for the CDR3: TGTGCCACCAGCAGAGCTCTAGCGGTCGGGGAGACCCAGTACTTC.

V usage is TRBV15 and J usage is TRBJ1-1; D gene uncertain. The CDR3 loop spans 13 amino acids. V was trimmed by 4 bases and J by 3 bases, leaving 9 bases between them. The germline CDR1 and CDR2 sequences are LNHNV and YYDKDF (reference sequence). Here the CDR3 DNA reads TGTGCCACCAGCATAGGCGGAGACACTGAAGCTTTCTTT. Amino acid sequence: CATSIGGDTEAFF.

This chain links TRBV29-1 with TRBJ2-5; TRBD1 agrees at 10 bases. CDR1 is SQVTM and CDR2 is ANQGSEA in the germline V gene. There are 14 residues in the CDR3. V shed 4 bases, J shed 5 bases, and the junction held 7 bases outside the gene matches. CDR3 bases: TGCAGCGTTGTAGGGACAGGGGATGTCGAGACCCAGTACTTC. This sequence encodes CSVVGTGDVETQYF.

This clonotype was seen only a few times. This chain joins TRBV7-3 and TRBJ2-7, with TRBD1 matching over 9 bases. Germline lookup yields CDR1 SGHTA and CDR2 FQGTGA. Trimming at V came to 7 bases and at J to 4 bases, leaving 5 bases not matched to a gene. CDR3 length: 13 residues. The CDR3 DNA is TGTGCCAGCATAGGACAGGGGAAATACGAGCAGTACTTC. It is translated as CASIGQGKYEQYF.

This clonotype occurred many times. The chain has TRBV12-3 or TRBV12-4 and TRBJ2-7; D may be TRBD1 (6 bases). Trimming cost V 3 bases and J 5 bases, with 14 bases left between them. The CDR3 extends over 14 amino acids. CDR3 region: CASSLRQVVDEQYF. DNA for the CDR3: TGTGCCAGCAGTTTGAGACAGGTAGTCGACGAGCAGTACTTC.

This clonotype was seen once. The rearrangement links TRBV20-1 to TRBJ2-4; no firm D call. There are 15 residues in the CDR3. Trimming removed 5 bases at V and 0 bases at J, with 14 bases between. Germline V CDR1 and CDR2: DFQATT, SNEGSKA (reference sequence). The CDR3, as DNA: TGCAGTGCTTGGCCCTCGGGCAGAGCCAAAAACATTCAGTACTTC. This translates into CSAWPSGRAKNIQYF.

This clonotype was observed a few times. This rearrangement joins TRBV20-1 to TRBJ2-3; TRBD2 agrees at 12 bases. CDR3 length equals 14 residues. Germline V lookup: CDR1 DFQATT, CDR2 SNEGSKA (reference sequence). V shed 6 bases, J shed 5 bases, and the junction held 6 bases outside the gene matches. CDR3 region: CSAVLAGGRDTQYF. The CDR3 DNA sequence: TGCAGTGCCGTACTAGCGGGGGGACGAGATACGCAGTATTTT.

This clonotype was detected ten times or more. The CDR3 loop reads CASRPAPHYGYTF. CDR3 coding DNA: TGTGCCAGTAGGCCCGCACCACACTATGGCTACACCTTC. This chain connects TRBV19 to TRBJ1-2, with no clear D. Germline CDR1 LNHDA, CDR2 SQIVND (reference sequence). The CDR3 totals 13 residues. With 6 bases removed from V and 3 bases from J, the gap between germline ends came to 11 bases. Full variable domain (outside the CDR3, taken from reference TRBV19 and TRBJ1-2): DGGITQSPKYLFRKEGQNVTLSCEQNLNHDAMYWYRQDPGQGLRLIYYSQIVNDFQKGDIAEGYSVSREKKESFPLTVTSAQKNPTAFYLCASRPAPHYGYTFGSGTRLTVV.

The chain combines TRBV6-5 with TRBJ2-1; no clear D. This CDR3 has 11 residues. The germline V gene encodes CDR1 MNHEY and CDR2 SVGAGI. Trimming left V 2 bases short and J 12 bases short, with 8 bases between. This CDR3 is CASSYGDGQFF. The CDR3 nucleotides are TGTGCCAGCAGTTACGGGGATGGGCAGTTCTTC.

A remark on this clonotype: Likely a read error: the CDR3 ends without its conserved phenylalanine or tryptophan. V is TRBV7-2 and J is TRBJ1-5, with D hard to call. From germline, CDR1 is SGHTA and CDR2 FQGNSA. This CDR3 has 13 amino acids. The CDR3 spells CVSSPDGRQPQHY. CDR3 in DNA: TGTGTCAGCAGCCCAGATGGTAGACAGCCCCAGCATTAT.

This chain uses TRBV10-2 with TRBJ2-5; unclear D gene. The CDR3 extends over 13 amino acids. In germline, CDR1 is WSHSY, CDR2 SAAADI. Between the trimmed V and J ends, which lost 8 bases and 0 bases, there was a span of 10 bases. CDR3 amino acids: CASGRVYQETQYF. The CDR3 nucleotides are TGCGCCAGCGGCAGAGTCTACCAAGAGACCCAGTACTTC.

This clonotype was found many times. The V call is TRBV6-2 or TRBV6-3, the J call TRBJ1-6, with D unclear. V was cut by 4 bases and J by 6 bases, with 13 bases left in between. The CDR3 totals 15 residues. The germline CDR1 and CDR2 sequences are MNHEY and SVGEGT. The CDR3 DNA reads TGTGCCAGCAGTTTCCTCTCGGATGGTAATTCACCCCTCCACTTT. Its translation is CASSFLSDGNSPLHF.

A single count supports this clonotype. The chain has TRBV5-1 and TRBJ1-5; D may be TRBD1 (5 bases). V lost 5 bases and J 0 bases, leaving 9 bases between the germline ends. This CDR3 has 14 residues. From germline, CDR1 is SGHRS and CDR2 YFSETQ. CDR3 in DNA: TGCGCCAGCAGTGAAGGGGATAGCAATCAGCCCCAGCATTTT. Translation gives CASSEGDSNQPQHF.

The CDR3 loop is CASSWTSGSGPGELFF. CDR3 DNA sequence: TGTGCCAGCAGCTGGACTAGCGGGAGTGGTCCCGGGGAGCTGTTTTTT. The chain employs TRBV5-5 and TRBJ2-2; the match to TRBD2 covers 13 bases. CDR1 is SGHKS, CDR2 YYEKEE, per germline (reference sequence). The J segment lost 6 bases and the V segment lost 3 bases, leaving 5 bases of the junction unmatched. The CDR3 sequence is 16 residues long.

This clonotype appeared many times. V gene TRBV24-1 combines with J gene TRBJ1-1; D call uncertain. Deletions cut 7 bases from V and 1 base from J, with 9 bases between. The germline gives CDR1 KGHDR, CDR2 SFDVKD. The CDR3 totals 13 residues. The CDR3, as DNA: TGTGCCACCAGAGCGCCAGCGAACACTGAAGCTTTCTTT. Encoded protein: CATRAPANTEAFF.

This sequence joins TRBV20-1 and TRBJ2-5; possible D gene TRBD2, 6 bases. Trimming took 3 bases from V and 1 from J, leaving 12 bases between them. Germline V gene sequence: CDR1 DFQATT, CDR2 SNEGSKA (reference sequence). The CDR3 has 14 residues. The CDR3 DNA reads TGCAGTGCTAGTGTAATAGCGGTCCAAGAGACCCAGTACTTC. It translates to CSASVIAVQETQYF.

This clonotype showed up many times. The gene calls are TRBV12-3 or TRBV12-4 and TRBJ2-1, with 11 bases matching TRBD1. This CDR3 has 16 residues. The trim removed 5 bases at V and 6 bases at J, leaving 9 bases unmatched. Written as DNA, the CDR3 is TGTGCCAGCAGTCCCTGGGACAGGGGGATCGGCAATGAGCAGTTCTTC. Amino acid sequence: CASSPWDRGIGNEQFF.

The J gene is TRBJ2-1, the V gene TRBV24-1; 12 positions agree with TRBD2. The ends lost 3 bases at V and 9 bases at J; junction bases unmatched: 8. The CDR3 contains 16 residues. The germline V gene encodes CDR1 KGHDR and CDR2 SFDVKD. CDR3 in amino acids: CATSDGTLAGGGEQFF. CDR3 bases: TGTGCCACCAGTGATGGGACACTAGCGGGGGGAGGTGAGCAGTTCTTC.

The rearrangement uses TRBV29-1 and TRBJ1-2; D call uncertain. V was pared by 6 bases and J by 7 bases, with 15 bases between. Germline V lookup: CDR1 SQVTM, CDR2 ANQGSEA. There are 12 residues in the CDR3. CDR3 protein: CSVRRDSRGYTF. CDR3 nucleotide sequence: TGCAGCGTCCGGAGGGATTCGCGTGGCTACACCTTC.

The rearrangement links TRBV2 to TRBJ2-7, with 9 bases lining up with TRBD2. Germline V gene sequence: CDR1 SNHLY, CDR2 FYNNEI. This CDR3 has 13 residues. V gave up 6 bases and J gave up 8 bases; unmatched junction bases: 8. In DNA form, the CDR3 reads TGTGCCAGCAGCGATAGCGGGAGCGTCCAGCAGTACTTC. Its translation is CASSDSGSVQQYF. Together with reference TRBV2 and TRBJ2-7, the CDR3 gives the full variable domain: EPEVTQTPSHQVTQMGQEVILRCVPISNHLYFYWYRQILGQKVEFLVSFYNNEISEKSEIFDDQFSVERPDGSNFTLKIRSTKLEDSAMYFCASSDSGSVQQYFGPGTRLTVT.

This clonotype has more than one count but fewer than ten. CDR3 sequence reads: CASSSRNSPLHF. As DNA, the CDR3 is TGTGCCAGCAGCTCCAGGAATTCACCCCTCCACTTT. This chain joins TRBV7-9 and TRBJ1-6; no definite D call. The CDR3 runs 12 residues. Trimming cost V 4 bases and J 7 bases, with 5 bases left between them. CDR1 SEHNR and CDR2 FQNEAQ come from the germline V gene (reference sequence).

This clonotype was recorded at least ten times. This chain connects TRBV7-8 to TRBJ1-4, with 10 bases fitting TRBD1. The V segment lost 5 bases and the J segment 11 bases; nucleotides outside the gene matches: 11. This CDR3 is 15 amino acids long. Germline CDR1 SGHVS, CDR2 FQNEAQ. CDR3 bases: TGTGCCAGCAGCCCGGAAGACAGGGGGCGCGGGAAACTGTTTTTT. This sequence encodes CASSPEDRGRGKLFF.

This clonotype showed up many times. CDR3 in amino acids: CASSYPRRPQHF. Here the CDR3 DNA reads TGTGCCAGTAGTTACCCCCGGAGGCCCCAGCATTTT. The chain employs TRBV19 and TRBJ1-5; unclear D gene. Germline CDR1 is LNHDA and CDR2 is SQIVND (reference sequence). Trimming stripped 5 bases from V and 9 bases from J, with 11 bases between. The CDR3 length is 12 residues.

This chain connects TRBV6-1 to TRBJ2-6; TRBD2 agrees at 12 bases. This CDR3 is built from 18 residues. Germline CDR1 is MNHNS and CDR2 is SASEGT. The V gene end was trimmed by 4 bases and the J gene end by 2 bases; junction bases not matched to a gene: 6. The DNA for the CDR3 is TGTGCCAGCAGTGGACTAGCGGGAGTGGGGACTGGGGCCAACGTCCTGACTTTC. It translates to CASSGLAGVGTGANVLTF.

This chain uses TRBV2 with TRBJ1-2; TRBD1 matches at 8 bases. V was clipped by 6 bases and J by 4 bases; unmatched bases: 4. Germline CDR1 SNHLY, CDR2 FYNNEI. The CDR3 length is 13 residues. CDR3 in DNA: TGTGCCAGCAGGACGACAGGGGCCTATGGCTACACCTTC. Protein product: CASRTTGAYGYTF.

The genes are TRBV5-6 and TRBJ1-1, with 8 bases aligning to TRBD1. Per the germline V gene, CDR1 is SGHDT and CDR2 is YYEEEE. V shed 5 bases, J shed 3 bases, and the junction held 12 bases outside the gene matches. The CDR3 runs 16 residues. The CDR3 region is CASRRRDRLMDTEAFF. The CDR3 DNA follows: TGTGCCAGCAGGCGCCGGGACAGGCTTATGGACACTGAAGCTTTCTTT. Full variable domain (missing parts from reference TRBV5-6 and TRBJ1-1): DAGVTQSPTHLIKTRGQQVTLRCSPKSGHDTVSWYQQALGQGPQFIFQYYEEEERQRGNFPDRFSGHQFPNYSSELNVNALLLGDSALYLCASRRRDRLMDTEAFFGQGTRLTVV.

The rearrangement joins TRBV5-1 to TRBJ1-1, with 7 bases identical to TRBD1. Per germline, CDR1 SGHRS and CDR2 YFSETQ. The CDR3 runs to 12 residues. J lost 6 bases, V lost 4 bases, and 3 bases had no gene match. The CDR3 region is CASSETGSEAFF. For the CDR3, the DNA is TGCGCCAGCAGCGAGACAGGGTCTGAAGCTTTCTTT.

This sequence joins TRBV12-3 or TRBV12-4 and TRBJ2-4; 7 bases fit TRBD2. The CDR3 is 15 residues long. The V and J ends lost 3 bases and 7 bases, in that order; junction bases with no gene match: 9. In DNA, the CDR3 is TGTGCCAGCAGTTTCCGAGCGGGGAGTGAGAACATTCAGTACTTC. This translates into CASSFRAGSENIQYF.

This clonotype was picked up many times. The chain combines TRBV4-2 with TRBJ2-5; 12 bases align to TRBD2. Trimming removed 0 bases from V and 6 bases from J; junction bases left unmatched: 5. CDR3 length: 16 residues. Germline loops: CDR1 LGHNA, CDR2 YNFKEQ. The CDR3 bases are TGTGCCAGCAGCCAAGATAAGACTAGCGGGAGACAGACCCAGTACTTC. Residues: CASSQDKTSGRQTQYF.